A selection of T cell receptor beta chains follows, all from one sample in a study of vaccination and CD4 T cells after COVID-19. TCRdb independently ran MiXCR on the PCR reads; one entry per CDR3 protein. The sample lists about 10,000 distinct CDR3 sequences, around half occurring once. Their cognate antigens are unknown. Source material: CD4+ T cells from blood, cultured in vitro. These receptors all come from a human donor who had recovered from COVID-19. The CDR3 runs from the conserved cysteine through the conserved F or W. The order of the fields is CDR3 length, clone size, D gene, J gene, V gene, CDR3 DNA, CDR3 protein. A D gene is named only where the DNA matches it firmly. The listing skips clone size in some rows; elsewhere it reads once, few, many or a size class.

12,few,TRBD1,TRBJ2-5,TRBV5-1,TGCGCCAGCACCAGGGGGCGAGAGACCCAGTACTTC,CASTRGRETQYF
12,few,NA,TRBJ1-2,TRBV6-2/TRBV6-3,TGTGCCAGCAGGGACGGATCCCGGGGCTACACCTTC,CASRDGSRGYTF
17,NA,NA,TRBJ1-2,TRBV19,TGTGCCAGTAGTATAGATCTATATCGGGGACCCATCTATGGCTACACCTTC,CASSIDLYRGPIYGYTF
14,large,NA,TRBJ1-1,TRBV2,TGTGCCAGCAAGAATAGTCAATTGAACACTGAAGCTTTCTTT,CASKNSQLNTEAFF
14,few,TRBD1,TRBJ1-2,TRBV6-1,TGTGCCAGCAGACCCGACAGGGGTATCTATGGCTACACCTTC,CASRPDRGIYGYTF
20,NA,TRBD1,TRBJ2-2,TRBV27,TGTGCCAGCAGTTTATCCTCGTTTCCCTGGGACAGGGGGAACACCGGGGAGCTGTTTTTT,CASSLSSFPWDRGNTGELFF
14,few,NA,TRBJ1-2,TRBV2,TGTGCCAGCAGTGTACAGGGCCAGAACTATGGCTACACCTTC,CASSVQGQNYGYTF
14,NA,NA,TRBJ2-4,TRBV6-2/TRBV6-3,TGTGCCAGCAGTCCCAATCGATTGGGGGACATTCAGTACTTC,CASSPNRLGDIQYF
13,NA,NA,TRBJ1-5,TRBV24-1,TGTGCCACCAGTTCTACAGGGAATCAGCCCCAGCATTTT,CATSSTGNQPQHF
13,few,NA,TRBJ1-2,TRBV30,TGTGCCTGGAGTGTAGGAATTAACTATGGCTACACCTTC,CAWSVGINYGYTF
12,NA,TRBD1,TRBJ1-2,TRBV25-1,TGTGCCAGTACTCAACAGGGGGTCGGCTACACCTTC,CASTQQGVGYTF
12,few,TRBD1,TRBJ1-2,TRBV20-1,TGCAGCGCATCGACAGGGGCCTTCGGCTACACCTTC,CSASTGAFGYTF
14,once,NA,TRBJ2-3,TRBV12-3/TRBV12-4,TGTGCCTCGCAATTAAGGGGACTGACAGATACGCAGTATTTT,CASQLRGLTDTQYF
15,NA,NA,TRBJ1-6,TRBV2,TGTGCCAGCAGTGAAAAGGGGCTCAATGACTCACCCCTCCACTTT,CASSEKGLNDSPLHF
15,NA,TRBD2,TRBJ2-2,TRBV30,TGTGCCTGGAGTAGCGGGAGTGGCGGCACCGGGGAGCTGTTTTTT,CAWSSGSGGTGELFF
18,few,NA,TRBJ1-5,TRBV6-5,TGTGCCAGCAGTTACCTGGCAGGTCAGTTGAAGGGCAATCAGCCCCAGCATTTT,CASSYLAGQLKGNQPQHF
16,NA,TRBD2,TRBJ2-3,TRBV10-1,TGCGCCAGCAGTGAGTCGACAGGACTAGCGGGAGATACGCAGTATTTT,CASSESTGLAGDTQYF
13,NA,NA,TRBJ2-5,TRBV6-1,TGTGCCAGCAGTGTGCAGGGGCGGGAGACCCAGTACTTC,CASSVQGRETQYF